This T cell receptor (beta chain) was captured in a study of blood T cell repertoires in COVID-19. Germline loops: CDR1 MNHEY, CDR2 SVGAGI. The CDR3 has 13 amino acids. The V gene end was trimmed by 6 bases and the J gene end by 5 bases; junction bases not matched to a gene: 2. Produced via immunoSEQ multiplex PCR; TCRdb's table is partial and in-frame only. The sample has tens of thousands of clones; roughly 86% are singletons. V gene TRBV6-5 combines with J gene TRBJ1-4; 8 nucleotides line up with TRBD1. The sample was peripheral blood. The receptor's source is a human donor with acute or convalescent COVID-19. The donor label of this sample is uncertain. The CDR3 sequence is CASRDRENEKLFF. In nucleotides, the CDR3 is TGTGCCAGCAGGGACAGGGAGAATGAAAAACTGTTTTTT.